The 16 T cell receptor beta chains listed next were all sequenced from one sample in a study of blood T cell repertoires in COVID-19. The method was immunoSEQ multiplex PCR; TCRdb's version includes in-frame clones alone and lacks a portion of them. The sample records roughly 35,000 clones, about 85% being singletons. The sequencing sample was made of peripheral blood. The origin of the receptors is a human donor with acute or convalescent COVID-19. The donor label of this sample is uncertain.

V and J are TRBV4-2 and TRBJ1-4, with D perhaps matching TRBD1 (6 bases). The CDR3 loop spans 15 amino acids. With 1 base removed from V and 8 bases from J, the gap between germline ends came to 14 bases. In germline, CDR1 is LGHNA, CDR2 YNFKEQ. Written as DNA, the CDR3 is TGTGCCAGCAGCCAAGGGAATCAGAGGGGGGAAAAACTGTTTTTT. Its translation: CASSQGNQRGEKLFF.

The J gene is TRBJ2-2, the V gene TRBV5-1; D may be TRBD2 (6 bases). Between the trimmed V and J ends, which lost 0 bases and 0 bases, there was a span of 6 bases. Per the germline V gene, CDR1 is SGHRS and CDR2 is YFSETQ. The CDR3 runs to 15 residues. The CDR3 DNA reads as TGCGCCAGCAGCTTGGCGGGAGCGAACACCGGGGAGCTGTTTTTT. Translation gives CASSLAGANTGELFF.

The chain joins TRBV5-4 to TRBJ2-3; 7 nucleotides align to TRBD2. V trimming: 2 bases; J trimming: 1 base; junction bases outside the gene matches: 1. Germline V gene data show CDR1 as SGHNT and CDR2 as YYREEE (reference sequence). The length of the CDR3 is 14 residues. The CDR3 sequence: CASSFSGGTDTQYF. Written as DNA, the CDR3 is TGTGCCAGCAGCTTCAGCGGGGGCACAGATACGCAGTATTTT.

The CDR3 DNA reads as TGTGCCAGCAGACAGGGGGCGAGGTCGGGTCAGCCCCAGCATTTT. Translated, it gives CASRQGARSGQPQHF. The genes are TRBV6-4 and TRBJ1-5; 9 bases agree with TRBD1. The CDR3 runs 15 residues. V was clipped by 6 bases and J by 6 bases; unmatched bases: 9. The germline CDR1 and CDR2 sequences are MRHNA and SNTAGT.

This clone showed up just a few times. The gene calls are TRBV28 and TRBJ1-4; possible D gene TRBD1, 6 bases. Trimming left V 3 bases short and J 0 bases short, with 8 bases between. Germline lookup yields CDR1 MDHEN and CDR2 SYDVKM. This CDR3 is built from 15 residues. The CDR3 nucleotides read TGTGCCAGCAGTTTTACAGGGTCAACTAATGAAAAACTGTTTTTT. It translates to CASSFTGSTNEKLFF.

This rearrangement joins TRBV6-2 or TRBV6-3 to TRBJ2-2, with TRBD2 matching 9 bases. The germline CDR1 and CDR2 sequences are MNHEY and SVGEGT. V trimming: 0 bases; J trimming: 6 bases; junction bases outside the gene matches: 11. The CDR3 extends over 18 amino acids. CDR3 sequence (DNA): TGTGCCAGCAGTTACTCTAGCGGGAGTCTGGAAGGAGCCGGGGAGCTGTTTTTT. Translating gives CASSYSSGSLEGAGELFF.

J is TRBJ1-2 and V is TRBV10-3; 10 nucleotides align to TRBD1. Germline V gene lookup returns CDR1 ENHRY and CDR2 SYGVKD. This CDR3 has 15 residues. V was pared by 3 bases and J by 5 bases, with 6 bases of the junction left unmatched. CDR3 coding DNA: TGTGCCATCAGTGACGCGGGACAGGGGATTTATGGCTACACCTTC. Translated: CAISDAGQGIYGYTF.

The V gene is TRBV5-8, the J gene TRBJ2-3; 9 bases match TRBD2. CDR1 SGHTS and CDR2 YDEGEE come from the germline V gene. J gave up 1 base and V 4 bases, and 7 bases lay outside the gene matches. There are 16 residues in the CDR3. DNA of the CDR3: TGTGCCAGCAGCCCCTGGGAGCGGGGGGGCACAGATACGCAGTATTTT. It yields the protein CASSPWERGGTDTQYF.

The genes are TRBV30 and TRBJ1-4, with unresolved D. There are 12 residues in the CDR3. Germline V CDR1 and CDR2: GTSNPN, SVGIG (reference sequence). The V end lost 0 bases, the J end lost 8 bases, and 7 bases lay between the germline ends. CDR3 amino acids: CAWSVIREKLFF. Written as DNA, the CDR3 is TGTGCCTGGAGTGTAATACGGGAAAAACTGTTTTTT.

The CDR3 reads CASSTPGQVYGYTF. The CDR3 DNA reads TGTGCCAGTAGTACCCCGGGACAGGTCTATGGCTACACCTTC. The genes are TRBV19 and TRBJ1-2, with 8 bases fitting TRBD1. Germline loops: CDR1 LNHDA, CDR2 SQIVND (reference sequence). This CDR3 has 14 residues. V lost 4 bases to trimming and J lost 4 bases; unmatched junction nucleotides: 5.

This chain uses TRBV28 with TRBJ1-1, with 8 bases fitting TRBD1. Germline trimming cut 2 bases from V and 3 bases from J; bases unmatched to any gene: 5. Germline V lookup: CDR1 MDHEN, CDR2 SYDVKM. The CDR3 is 15 residues long. CDR3 loop: CASSLQQGGYTEAFF. CDR3 DNA: TGTGCCAGCAGTTTACAACAGGGGGGGTACACTGAAGCTTTCTTT.

The rearrangement joins TRBV24-1 to TRBJ1-2; TRBD1 is a possible D gene (5 bases). Germline lookup yields CDR1 KGHDR and CDR2 SFDVKD. CDR3 length: 14 residues. Trimming removed 7 bases at V and 2 bases at J, with 13 bases between. This chain's CDR3 is CATSQGLGNYGYTF. The DNA of the CDR3 is TGTGCCACCAGCCAGGGACTCGGGAACTATGGCTACACCTTC.

This clone was observed a handful of times. The rearrangement links TRBV6-5 to TRBJ2-7, with 7 nucleotides matching TRBD1. The germline gives CDR1 MNHEY, CDR2 SVGAGI. With 4 bases clipped from V and 6 bases from J, the junction kept 6 bases outside the gene matches. The CDR3 consists of 13 residues. The CDR3 protein is CASSSGQAREQYF. The CDR3 region has the DNA TGTGCCAGCAGTTCCGGACAGGCGCGCGAGCAGTACTTC.

This clone has just a few counts. This chain links TRBV7-7 with TRBJ2-5; 8 bases are a match to TRBD2. The CDR3 is 16 amino acids. V shed 1 base and J 1 base; nucleotides not matched to a gene: 5. Germline lookup yields CDR1 SSHAT and CDR2 FNYEAQ (reference sequence). As DNA, the CDR3 is TGTGCCAGCAGCTTAGGGCGGGGGGCGGCCCAAGAGACCCAGTACTTC. Translated: CASSLGRGAAQETQYF.

CDR3 coding DNA: TGTGCCATCAGTGAGTCAGACAGGGGCTATGGCTACACCTTC. Translation: CAISESDRGYGYTF. The chain carries TRBV10-3 and TRBJ1-2; 8 bases are shared with TRBD1. This CDR3 spans 14 amino acids. Germline assignment: CDR1 ENHRY and CDR2 SYGVKD. The J segment lost 4 bases and the V segment lost 0 bases, leaving 1 base of the junction unmatched.

This clone showed up just a few times. V is TRBV5-1 and J is TRBJ1-3; D is possibly TRBD1 (5 bases). Germline-derived CDR1 and CDR2 are SGHRS and YFSETQ. V was shortened by 1 base and J by 0 bases, with 17 bases between the two germline ends. CDR3 length equals 18 residues. CDR3 nucleotide sequence: TGCGCCAGCAGCTTGCAAGGTGACAGCATTTACTCTGGAAACACCATATATTTT. Amino acids: CASSLQGDSIYSGNTIYF.